Following are 9 T cell receptor beta chains from one sample sequenced in a study of control samples from healthy donors and cancer patients. The method was immunoSEQ multiplex PCR; TCRdb's version includes in-frame clones alone and lacks a portion of them. The sample records tens of thousands of clones, roughly four fifths being singletons. Sequenced input: blood. Receptors were obtained from a woman in her sixties or seventies in good health.

The chain uses TRBV27 and TRBJ1-1; D might be TRBD1 (6 bases). The CDR3 consists of 13 residues. Between the trimmed V and J ends, which lost 4 bases and 5 bases, there was a span of 11 bases. Germline V gene lookup returns CDR1 MNHEY and CDR2 SMNVEV (reference sequence). CDR3 protein: CASSSQGRTEAFF. CDR3 coding DNA: TGTGCCAGCAGTTCCCAGGGGAGAACTGAAGCTTTCTTT.

This rearrangement joins TRBV11-2 to TRBJ2-3, with D perhaps matching TRBD2 (6 bases). The V gene lost 4 bases and the J gene lost 2 bases, with 13 bases spanning the gap. There are 15 residues in the CDR3. The germline V gene encodes CDR1 SGHAT and CDR2 FQNNGV. In DNA form, the CDR3 reads TGTGCCAGCAGCTCCGGGGGAGTCGTCACAGATACGCAGTATTTT. Translation: CASSSGGVVTDTQYF.

Details on this clone: Different DNA sequences within this sample yield the same CDR3. J is TRBJ1-4 and V is TRBV7-9; D is undetermined. The germline V gene encodes CDR1 SEHNR and CDR2 FQNEAQ (reference sequence). The ends were cut back, 3 bases at V and 7 bases at J, with 6 bases in the middle. This CDR3 has 12 residues. The CDR3 sequence: CASSLGGEKLFF. The CDR3 DNA sequence: TGTGCCAGCAGCTTGGGAGGTGAAAAACTGTTTTTT.

The CDR3 region is CASSQELAGFTGELFF. As DNA, the CDR3 is TGTGCCAGCAGCCAAGAACTAGCGGGGTTCACCGGGGAGCTGTTTTTT. The rearrangement uses TRBV14 and TRBJ2-2, with 10 nucleotides matching TRBD2. The germline CDR1 and CDR2 sequences are SGHDN and FVKESK. This CDR3 is built from 16 residues. V gave up 0 bases and J gave up 4 bases; unmatched junction bases: 2.

J is TRBJ2-3 and V is TRBV19, with 8 bases lining up with TRBD2. The CDR3 consists of 15 residues. CDR1 is LNHDA and CDR2 is SQIVND in the germline V gene (reference sequence). The V gene end was trimmed by 9 bases and the J gene end by 5 bases; junction bases not matched to a gene: 13. The CDR3 sequence is CASQPRAGEGDTQYF. DNA of the CDR3: TGTGCCAGCCAACCGAGAGCGGGGGAGGGAGATACGCAGTATTTT.

V usage is TRBV19 and J usage is TRBJ1-5; TRBD1 agrees at 9 bases. V gave up 1 base and J gave up 6 bases; unmatched junction bases: 4. This CDR3 is built from 15 residues. Germline CDR1 is LNHDA and CDR2 is SQIVND (reference sequence). The CDR3 here is CASSIGGTGRQPQHF. The CDR3, as DNA: TGTGCCAGTAGTATAGGTGGGACAGGGCGTCAGCCCCAGCATTTT.

The chain joins TRBV6-5 to TRBJ2-7, with D possibly TRBD1 on 6 matching bases. The CDR3 has 15 amino acids. Germline lookup yields CDR1 MNHEY and CDR2 SVGAGI. Trimming cost V 6 bases and J 7 bases, with 22 bases left between them. The CDR3: CASRIGARGSREQYF. CDR3 DNA: TGTGCCAGCAGGATCGGGGCAAGGGGGTCGAGGGAGCAGTACTTC.

In DNA form, the CDR3 reads TGTGCCAGCCTTCGGATAGGAACCTACGAGCAGTACTTC. It is translated as CASLRIGTYEQYF. The chain has TRBV12-3 or TRBV12-4 and TRBJ2-7, with no clear D. The CDR3 has 13 residues. V shed 8 bases and J shed 2 bases, with 13 bases lying between them.

Written as DNA, the CDR3 is TGTGCCAGCAGCTGGGTTGACAGGGTCTTCCACGAGCAGTACTTC. This gives the protein CASSWVDRVFHEQYF. This sequence joins TRBV5-6 and TRBJ2-7, with TRBD1 matching 7 bases. V lost 3 bases and J lost 5; bases outside the gene matches: 11. The germline CDR1 and CDR2 sequences are SGHDT and YYEEEE. The CDR3 loop spans 15 amino acids.